This record looks at one T cell receptor beta chain sequence and its context. Its cognate antigen is unknown. Other DNA sequences in the same sample also yield this CDR3. The isolated RNA, all of it, was reverse transcribed, so expressed TCRB transcripts were what got sequenced. Libraries were prepared by immunoSEQ multiplex PCR; TCRdb keeps only in-frame clonotypes and omits some of them. The table lists about 45,000 clones, approximately 68% of them singletons. This sample was included in a study of beta chain features in type 1 diabetes. Findings and caveats of the study: TCRB CDR3 length was moderately but significantly reduced in all four CD4+ subsets of Type 1 diabetes patients. Relative to healthy donors, patients appeared to have naive, central memory and Treg TCRB repertoires that were more similar.

Per the germline V gene, CDR1 is MNHEY and CDR2 is SMNVEV (reference sequence). This CDR3 spans 14 amino acids. V was pared by 3 bases and J by 6 bases, with 6 bases of the junction left unmatched. The chain has TRBV27 and TRBJ2-3, with 7 bases aligning to TRBD2. This TCR was sampled from a woman younger than 35 with type 1 diabetes. The specimen sequenced was Tregs from blood. The CDR3 is CASSFGGGRDTQYF. CDR3 nucleotide sequence: TGTGCCAGCAGTTTCGGGGGAGGGCGGGATACGCAGTATTTT.